The source of this T cell receptor (beta chain) is a study of beta chain features in type 1 diabetes. This clone has a handful of counts. Its specificity is unknown. V gave up 1 base and J gave up 1 base, with 10 bases separating them. Germline V CDR1 and CDR2: SGHTA, FQGNSA. The CDR3 consists of 15 residues. The study's findings and limits: Type 1 diabetes patients showed a moderate but significant shortening of TCRB CDR3s in all four CD4+ subsets. VDJ junctions from type 1 diabetes patients carried fewer insertions and larger deletions.

Every isolated RNA sample was fully reverse transcribed, so sequencing captured expressed TCRB transcripts. Clones were sequenced by immunoSEQ multiplex PCR, and TCRdb holds only the in-frame ones, with some missing. Counted here are about 650,000 clones, under 15% occurring once; the ten biggest clones make up more than 0.09%. This chain links TRBV7-2 with TRBJ2-5; a weak D match, TRBD2 (5 bases). The receptor's source is a young man with type 1 diabetes. The sequenced material came from naive CD4+ T cells from blood. In nucleotides, the CDR3 is TGTGCCAGCAGCTTAGGGCTCCTAGCCCAAGAGACCCAGTACTTC. Its translation is CASSLGLLAQETQYF.